Presented here are 18 T cell receptor beta chains from one specimen sequenced in a study of T cell responses to AZD1222 COVID-19 vaccine. TCRdb's table, derived via immunoSEQ multiplex PCR, lists solely in-frame clones and lacks some. The table shows a few hundred thousand clones, with over 90% occurring only once. The sequencing here drew on peripheral blood, taken on day 0 of AZD1222 vaccination. Receptor source: an adult in good health.

The CDR3 spells CASSLAGQTYTEAFF. The CDR3 DNA reads as TGCGCCAGCAGCTTGGCCGGGCAGACCTACACTGAAGCTTTCTTT. The genes are TRBV5-1 and TRBJ1-1; D not certain. Per germline, CDR1 SGHRS and CDR2 YFSETQ. The V end lost 0 bases, the J end lost 3 bases, and 12 bases lay between the germline ends. This CDR3 is built from 15 residues.

CDR3 region: CASRQGTETQYF. The CDR3 DNA reads TGCGCCAGCAGGCAGGGAACTGAGACCCAGTACTTC. The V gene is TRBV5-1, the J gene TRBJ2-5; a possible D gene is TRBD1 (5 bases). The ends were cut back, 5 bases at V and 5 bases at J, with 10 bases in the middle. Germline CDR1 and CDR2: SGHRS and YFSETQ. This CDR3 spans 12 amino acids.

V gene TRBV5-1 combines with J gene TRBJ1-2, with D tentatively TRBD1 (6 bases). In germline, CDR1 is SGHRS, CDR2 YFSETQ. This CDR3 region has 14 residues. V was clipped by 0 bases and J by 5 bases, with 11 bases between them. The CDR3 loop is CASSLGRQGYGYTF. The CDR3 DNA reads TGCGCCAGCAGCTTGGGGCGGCAGGGGTATGGCTACACCTTC.

The V gene is TRBV4-2, the J gene TRBJ2-7, with TRBD2 matching over 9 bases. CDR3 length: 15 residues. Germline V gene lookup returns CDR1 LGHNA and CDR2 YNFKEQ. V dropped 3 bases and J dropped 6; count of bases not matched to a gene: 9. The CDR3 protein is CASSQRRLAGTEQYF. In DNA, the CDR3 is TGTGCCAGCAGCCAGCGGAGGCTAGCGGGGACCGAGCAGTACTTC.

The chain combines TRBV20-1 with TRBJ2-1, with 10 bases that match TRBD2. The length of the CDR3 is 15 residues. After removal of 3 bases from V and 4 bases from J, the junction contained 6 bases not matched to a gene. From germline, CDR1 is DFQATT and CDR2 SNEGSKA (reference sequence). DNA of the CDR3: TGCAGTGCTAGTGGAACTAGCGGGACGTACAATGAGCAGTTCTTC. Translated, it gives CSASGTSGTYNEQFF.

A single count supports this clone. The chain couples TRBV14 to TRBJ2-7; 9 bases map to TRBD1. Unmatched junction bases numbered 7, after V lost 1 base and J lost 0 bases. Germline lookup yields CDR1 SGHDN and CDR2 FVKESK. The CDR3 runs to 17 residues. This chain's CDR3 is CASSQAYRGHASYEQYF. As DNA, the CDR3 is TGTGCCAGCAGCCAAGCTTACAGGGGGCATGCCTCCTACGAGCAGTACTTC.

As DNA, the CDR3 is TGTGCCAGCAGCCAAGTGGGCCAGAGGAAAGAGACCCAGTACTTC. It encodes CASSQVGQRKETQYF. The chain has TRBV3-1 (or the pseudogene TRBV3-2) and TRBJ2-5; no reliable D call. The CDR3 is 15 amino acids. With 1 base removed from V and 3 bases from J, the gap between germline ends came to 12 bases. CDR1 and CDR2 from the germline V gene are LGHDT and YNNKEL (reference sequence).

The J gene is TRBJ2-7, the V gene TRBV28; D might be TRBD1 or TRBD2, each matching 5 bases. The CDR3 has 12 residues. V lost 7 bases, J lost 6 bases, and 13 bases lay in between. Germline-derived CDR1 and CDR2 are MDHEN and SYDVKM. In DNA form, the CDR3 reads TGTGCCAGCACCCACGGGGCGGGCGAGCAGTACTTC. Amino acid sequence: CASTHGAGEQYF.

This chain links TRBV28 with TRBJ2-3; 8 nucleotides agree with TRBD2. Germline V gene data show CDR1 as MDHEN and CDR2 as SYDVKM. The CDR3 covers 14 residues. Unmatched junction bases numbered 5, after V lost 6 bases and J lost 3 bases. The CDR3 DNA follows: TGTGCCAGCAGCTCGGGGGGGCCGACAGATACGCAGTATTTT. Its translation is CASSSGGPTDTQYF.

The chain carries TRBV7-9 and TRBJ2-7; 14 nucleotides align to TRBD2. Germline V gene sequence: CDR1 SEHNR, CDR2 FQNEAQ (reference sequence). CDR3 length: 17 amino acids. V lost 5 bases and J lost 3; bases outside the gene matches: 9. The CDR3 coding sequence is TGTGCCAGCAGCCCGACTAGCGGGAGGGCCGGCGGCTACGAGCAGTACTTC. Protein sequence: CASSPTSGRAGGYEQYF. Full variable domain (remainder filled in from reference TRBV7-9 and TRBJ2-7): DTGVSQNPRHKITKRGQNVTFRCDPISEHNRLYWYRQTLGQGPEFLTYFQNEAQLEKSRLLSDRFSAERPKGSFSTLEIQRTEQGDSAMYLCASSPTSGRAGGYEQYFGPGTRLTVT.

This clone appeared a few times. The chain is built from TRBV28 and TRBJ1-2, with 12 bases aligning to TRBD1. Per the germline V gene, CDR1 is MDHEN and CDR2 is SYDVKM. V was clipped by 5 bases and J by 8 bases; unmatched bases: 6. This CDR3 is built from 14 residues. CDR3 sequence reads: CASSRDRGRGGYTF. In nucleotides, the CDR3 is TGTGCCAGCAGTCGGGACAGGGGGCGAGGCGGCTACACCTTC.

J is TRBJ1-2 and V is TRBV18, with 10 bases identical to TRBD1. Germline loops: CDR1 KGHSH, CDR2 LQKENI. The CDR3 runs to 16 residues. Trimming removed 4 bases from V and 6 bases from J; junction bases left unmatched: 11. The CDR3 coding sequence is TGTGCCAGCTCACAAATCGGACAGGGGGACGACCATGGCTACACCTTC. This sequence encodes CASSQIGQGDDHGYTF.

This chain joins TRBV7-6 and TRBJ1-6; D is perhaps TRBD1 (5 bases). V lost 5 bases, J lost 10 bases, and 15 bases lay in between. This CDR3 has 14 amino acids. Germline CDR1 and CDR2: SGHVS and FNYEAQ. The CDR3 DNA is TGTGCCAGCAGCCGGGACCGGAGAGGCTCACCCCTCCACTTT. Translating it yields CASSRDRRGSPLHF.

The rearrangement links TRBV28 to TRBJ2-1; maybe TRBD2 (5 bases). Germline values: CDR1 MDHEN, CDR2 SYDVKM. The CDR3 is 16 amino acids. Between the trimmed V and J ends, which lost 4 bases and 0 bases, there was a span of 13 bases. This CDR3 reads CASSSLLVSSYNEQFF. The CDR3 DNA sequence: TGTGCCAGCAGTTCCCTACTAGTCAGCTCCTACAATGAGCAGTTCTTC.

This clone was seen once. The chain links TRBV19 to TRBJ1-3; 7 positions match TRBD1. Germline CDR1 is LNHDA and CDR2 is SQIVND (reference sequence). The CDR3 totals 15 residues. J was trimmed by 1 base and V by 5 bases; bases with no gene match: 5. CDR3 protein: CASSLTGESGNTIYF. The CDR3 region has the DNA TGTGCCAGTAGTCTTACAGGGGAATCTGGAAACACCATATATTTT. The whole variable domain, filled in from reference TRBV19 and TRBJ1-3, reads DGGITQSPKYLFRKEGQNVTLSCEQNLNHDAMYWYRQDPGQGLRLIYYSQIVNDFQKGDIAEGYSVSREKKESFPLTVTSAQKNPTAFYLCASSLTGESGNTIYFGEGSWLTVV.

As DNA, the CDR3 is TGTGCCAGCAGTTTGGGCTCCCCCACTTTCTTT. Its protein is CASSLGSPTFF. The chain combines TRBV12-3 or TRBV12-4 with TRBJ1-1; no clear D. The V end lost 3 bases, the J end lost 12 bases, and 11 bases lay between the germline ends. CDR3 length: 11 amino acids.

The V gene is TRBV7-3, the J gene TRBJ2-1; 10 bases match TRBD2. Germline V gene lookup returns CDR1 SGHTA and CDR2 FQGTGA. This CDR3 has 16 amino acids. The V segment lost 1 base and the J segment 7 bases; nucleotides outside the gene matches: 7. In DNA, the CDR3 is TGTGCCAGCAGCTTAAGGGTAGCGGGAGGTGGGAATGAGCAGTTCTTC. Its translation: CASSLRVAGGGNEQFF.

V and J are TRBV5-6 and TRBJ2-7; 7 nucleotides line up with TRBD1. The CDR3 is made up of 16 amino acids. Germline lookup yields CDR1 SGHDT and CDR2 YYEEEE. J lost 0 bases, V lost 1 base, and 7 bases had no gene match. The CDR3 sequence is CASSLSETGSSYEQYF. In nucleotides, the CDR3 is TGTGCCAGCAGCTTGTCAGAGACAGGGAGCTCCTACGAGCAGTACTTC.